These 14 T cell receptor beta chains were all obtained from the same sample, sequenced in a study of tumor and adjacent non-tumor tissue in lung cancer. The template was RNA from unsorted bulk tissue. A modified ARM-PCR protocol with three rounds of nested PCR amplified TCRbeta. One entry per CDR3 protein results from TCRdb running MiXCR on the multiplex PCR reads. The sample has 85,000 to 100,000 distinct CDR3 sequences, about 70% seen once; the top ten hold around 20%. Source material: lung tumor tissue. The receptor source for this set is a man in his sixties with non-small cell lung cancer.

With regard to this clonotype: Just one base apart from a much larger clone, this may be a read error. The genes are TRBV7-8 and TRBJ2-7; 7 nucleotides line up with TRBD1. This CDR3 comprises 15 residues. Per germline, CDR1 SGHVS and CDR2 FQNEAQ. Here the CDR3 reads CASSPETGSSCEQYF. The CDR3 bases are TGTGCCAGCAGCCCAGAGACAGGGAGCTCCTGCGAGCAGTACTTC.

J is TRBJ2-5 and V is TRBV6-2 or TRBV6-3, with 8 bases that match TRBD2. The CDR3 has 16 residues. Per germline, CDR1 MNHEY and CDR2 SVGEGT. Trimming took 9 bases from V and 3 from J; bases not matched to a gene: 15. The CDR3 nucleotides are TGTGCCAGTAGGACAAGACTAGCGTGGAAAAAAGAGACCCAGTACTTC. Its protein is CASRTRLAWKKETQYF.

The chain combines TRBV6-6 with TRBJ1-2; 12 positions match TRBD1. Per the germline V gene, CDR1 is MNHNY and CDR2 is SVGAGI (reference sequence). Trimming at V came to 6 bases and at J to 0 bases, leaving 8 bases not matched to a gene. This CDR3 spans 17 amino acids. The CDR3 loop is CASSLGTGGFSNYGYTF. CDR3 in DNA: TGTGCCAGCAGCCTCGGGACAGGGGGCTTCTCTAACTATGGCTACACCTTC.

Details on this clonotype: One end of the junction fails to match germline, which may point to a read error. This chain links TRBV11-2 with TRBJ2-3; no firm D call. Germline assignment: CDR1 SGHAT and CDR2 FQNNGV. This CDR3 is built from 13 residues. CDR3 DNA: TGTGTAAGCAGTTTTGCCCGCACAGATACGCAATATTTT. Residues: CVSSFARTDTQYF.

Points on this clonotype: The junction differs from germline at one of its ends, possibly a read error. The chain combines TRBV29-1 with TRBJ2-5; 9 bases align to TRBD2. This CDR3 is 14 amino acids long. Germline assignment: CDR1 SQVTM and CDR2 ANQGSEA. The CDR3 here is CSVGPSGIRETQYF. CDR3 in DNA: TGCAGCGTTGGTCCTAGCGGGATACGGGAGACCCAGTACTTT. Based on the CDR3 plus reference TRBV29-1 and TRBJ2-5, the full variable domain is SAVISQKPSRDICQRGTSLTIQCQVDSQVTMMFWYRQQPGQSLTLIATANQGSEATYESGFVIDKFPISRPNLTFSTLTVSNMSPEDSSIYLCSVGPSGIRETQYFGPGTRLLVL.

In its sample, this clonotype was seen a few times. This may stem from a read error, because a much larger clone lies one nucleotide away. The J gene is TRBJ1-5, the V gene TRBV6-1; 7 bases match TRBD1. CDR3 length: 15 amino acids. Trimming at V came to 4 bases and at J to 3 bases, leaving 6 bases not matched to a gene. Germline V lookup: CDR1 MNHNS, CDR2 SASEGT. In DNA form, the CDR3 reads TGTGCCAGCAGTGGTACAGGGGTGGCCAATCAGCCCCAGCATTTT. Its protein is CASSGTGVANQPQHF.

This clonotype has ten or more counts. CDR3 in amino acids: CASRPRDRAGLDEQYF. The CDR3 bases are TGTGCCAGCAGGCCCAGGGACAGGGCCGGTTTAGACGAGCAGTACTTC. The chain employs TRBV12-3 or TRBV12-4 and TRBJ2-7, with 9 nucleotides matching TRBD1. J gave up 5 bases and V 6 bases, and 14 bases lay outside the gene matches. There are 16 residues in the CDR3.

This clonotype was seen a few times. This may be a read error: a much more frequent sequence differs by one nucleotide. The gene calls are TRBV12-3 or TRBV12-4 and TRBJ2-7; D assignment may be TRBD1 or TRBD2 (5 bases each). The CDR3 runs 15 residues. Trimming took off 11 bases at V and 2 bases at J, with 22 bases between the two ends. The CDR3 loop reads CADSLPPPGTYEQYF. As DNA, the CDR3 is TGTGCCGACAGTTTACCCCCCCCGGGAACCTACGAGCAGTACTTC.

The gene calls are TRBV28 and TRBJ1-3, with 7 bases aligning to TRBD1. This CDR3 contains 17 residues. Per the germline V gene, CDR1 is MDHEN and CDR2 is SYDVKM. V lost 4 bases to trimming and J lost 1 base; unmatched junction nucleotides: 10. The DNA of the CDR3 is TGTGCCAGCAGTTCCATGACAGGGTCGAGATCTGGAAACACCATATATTTT. It codes for CASSSMTGSRSGNTIYF.

This clonotype was seen a few times. A much larger clone differs by one base, so this may be a read error. The chain carries TRBV28 and TRBJ1-5; D is undetermined. There are 13 residues in the CDR3. Germline CDR1 and CDR2: MDHEN and SYDVKM. The CDR3 bases are TGTGTCAGCAGTCCTCCCGGGTTCCGGCCCCAGCATTTT. This gives the protein CVSSPPGFRPQHF.

The V and J genes are TRBV6-6 and TRBJ2-7; D is perhaps TRBD1 or TRBD2 (7 bases each). Trimming pared 5 bases from V and 6 bases from J, leaving 20 bases between. CDR3 length equals 15 residues. From germline, CDR1 is MNHNY and CDR2 SVGAGI (reference sequence). The CDR3 nucleotides are TGTGCCAGCAGTCCGGGTCAGGGGGGGCTTATCGAGCAGTACTTC. Protein: CASSPGQGGLIEQYF.

This rearrangement joins TRBV20-1 to TRBJ2-1; D is ambiguous. The germline CDR1 and CDR2 sequences are DFQATT and SNEGSKA (reference sequence). Trimming left V 0 bases short and J 2 bases short, with 11 bases between. CDR3 length: 15 residues. The CDR3 DNA sequence: TGCAGTGCTAGAGATCGGAGCCAGGCCTACAATGAGCAGTTCTTC. Translation: CSARDRSQAYNEQFF.

Points on this clonotype: A read error may produce the germline difference seen at one junction end. This chain links TRBV4-3 with TRBJ2-2; TRBD2 matches 10 bases. CDR1 is LGHNA and CDR2 is YSLEER in the germline V gene. The CDR3 runs 17 residues. CDR3 coding DNA: TGCGCCAGTAGCCAAGAGGGGACTAGCGCTGCCATCGGGGAGCTGTTTTTT. Protein sequence: CASSQEGTSAAIGELFF.

This clonotype was recorded once. This may be a read error, as it is one base from a much larger clone. This is likely a read error, given that the CDR3 carries no conserved phenylalanine or tryptophan at its end. The DNA of the CDR3 is TGTGCCTGGGTTACGGGACAGATGAACACTGAAGCTTTCTCT. Translated: CAWVTGQMNTEAFS. J is TRBJ1-1 and V is TRBV30; 7 nucleotides match TRBD1. CDR3 length: 14 residues. Losses at the gene ends were 5 bases for V and 0 bases for J; bases not matched to a gene: 6. Germline V gene sequence: CDR1 GTSNPN, CDR2 SVGIG (reference sequence).